The source of this T cell receptor beta chain is a study of monozygotic twins with inflammatory bowel disease. Blood (approximately 2.4 ml) was collected from every donor individually. Overall study results and limits: IBD patients had lower TCRbeta diversity (inverse Simpson) than healthy co-twins. The authors note that differing immunosuppressive treatments may have added variability to patient repertoires.

This CDR3 spans 16 amino acids. Germline CDR1 KGHSH, CDR2 LQKENI. Using eight separate reactions per sample, the authors generated cDNA. Using the 5' RACE reads, TCRdb records one entry per CDR3 protein without DNA. Its table lists approximately 200,000 distinct CDR3 sequences. Comment on this clonotype: Its antigen is not identified.

The clonotype was recovered from a human donor with ulcerative colitis or Crohn's disease, or a healthy co-twin of an affected twin (not recorded which). The J gene is TRBJ2-7, the V gene TRBV18. The sample taken for sequencing was blood. The CDR3 sequence: CASSAQSSDLSYEQYF.